Below are 10 T cell receptor beta chains sequenced from a single sample in a study of cytomegalovirus exposure and HLA in healthy donors. The PCR employed 60 Vbeta primers together with 13 Jbeta primers. Profiled with immunoSEQ multiplex PCR; TCRdb holds only in-frame clones, not every one. The sample lists about 140,000 clones; about three quarters were seen once. The sequencing sample was made of PBMCs. All receptors derive from a man aged 35-49 years in good health and CMV-seronegative.

The chain recombines TRBV7-6 with TRBJ2-2; D possibly corresponds to TRBD1 (8 bases). The V and J ends lost 4 bases and 3 bases respectively, with 18 bases between them. The germline CDR1 and CDR2 sequences are SGHVS and FNYEAQ. CDR3 length: 17 residues. This chain's CDR3 is CASSSGTGGVDTGELFF. The CDR3 DNA reads as TGTGCCAGCAGCTCCGGCACAGGGGGGGTGGACACCGGGGAGCTGTTTTTT.

This chain connects TRBV30 to TRBJ2-1; TRBD2 matches at 7 bases. Germline V gene data show CDR1 as GTSNPN and CDR2 as SVGIG (reference sequence). V shed 3 bases and J 7 bases; nucleotides not matched to a gene: 3. This CDR3 region has 12 residues. The CDR3 region is CAWSPGGNEQFF. CDR3 in DNA: TGTGCCTGGAGCCCCGGGGGGAATGAGCAGTTCTTC.

Only one count was recorded for this clone. V usage is TRBV7-9 and J usage is TRBJ1-3, with D uncertain. The CDR3 consists of 14 residues. With 7 bases removed from V and 0 bases from J, the gap between germline ends came to 10 bases. CDR1 and CDR2 (germline): SEHNR, FQNEAQ (reference sequence). The CDR3 DNA follows: TGTGCCAGCACCTTTACTAGCTCTGGAAACACCATATATTTT. Translated: CASTFTSSGNTIYF.

The rearrangement joins TRBV2 to TRBJ1-4; 8 nucleotides align to TRBD1. The CDR3 is 15 residues long. The germline CDR1 and CDR2 sequences are SNHLY and FYNNEI. J gave up 7 bases and V 5 bases, and 9 bases lay outside the gene matches. The CDR3 sequence: CASSIYDRGGEKLFF. Written as DNA, the CDR3 is TGTGCCAGCAGTATCTACGACAGGGGTGGTGAAAAACTGTTTTTT.

With respect to this clone: The same CDR3 can be traced to other DNA sequences in this sample. The chain combines TRBV11-3 with TRBJ2-1, with 7 positions matching TRBD2. This CDR3 contains 15 residues. J gave up 5 bases and V 2 bases, and 6 bases lay outside the gene matches. The germline V gene has CDR1 SGHNT and CDR2 YENEEA. This CDR3 is CASSLHAGADNEQFF. The CDR3 DNA sequence: TGTGCCAGCAGCTTACACGCGGGAGCTGACAATGAGCAGTTCTTC.

V is TRBV9 and J is TRBJ2-7, with a possible D match to TRBD2 (5 bases). CDR1 and CDR2 (germline): SGDLS, YYNGEE. The CDR3 totals 14 residues. V was cut by 4 bases and J by 3 bases, with 14 bases left in between. In nucleotides, the CDR3 is TGTGCCAGCAGCCCCGGTAAGGCGGGCTACGAGCAGTACTTC. This codes for CASSPGKAGYEQYF.

The rearrangement uses TRBV7-2 and TRBJ2-1, with D perhaps matching TRBD2 (5 bases). The V end was cut by 0 bases, the J end by 5 bases, with 8 bases between. The germline CDR1 and CDR2 sequences are SGHTA and FQGNSA. CDR3 length: 14 residues. The DNA of the CDR3 is TGTGCCAGCAGCTTAGCGCCCGGGAACAATGAGCAGTTCTTC. This sequence encodes CASSLAPGNNEQFF.

The V call is TRBV2, the J call TRBJ2-3, with 7 bases fitting TRBD2. Germline assignment: CDR1 SNHLY and CDR2 FYNNEI. V trimming: 7 bases; J trimming: 5 bases; junction bases outside the gene matches: 12. The CDR3 covers 15 residues. CDR3 in amino acids: CASTLGGLRGDTQYF. The CDR3 DNA sequence: TGTGCCAGCACTTTGGGGGGACTAAGAGGAGATACGCAGTATTTT.

In DNA form, the CDR3 reads TGCGCCAGCAGCTTTGAGGGGGGGGTGACCCAGTACTTC. This translates into CASSFEGGVTQYF. The chain links TRBV5-1 to TRBJ2-5, with D perhaps TRBD2 (7 bases). This CDR3 is built from 13 residues. Germline assignment: CDR1 SGHRS and CDR2 YFSETQ. Trimming removed 2 bases at V and 7 bases at J, with 12 bases between. The full variable domain, in which reference TRBV5-1 and TRBJ2-5 provide the parts outside the CDR3, is KAGVTQTPRYLIKTRGQQVTLSCSPISGHRSVSWYQQTPGQGLQFLFEYFSETQRNKGNFPGRFSGRQFSNSRSEMNVSTLELGDSALYLCASSFEGGVTQYFGPGTRLLVL.

V and J are TRBV28 and TRBJ1-1; D is ambiguous. The CDR3 is made up of 13 amino acids. Trimming took off 3 bases at V and 0 bases at J, with 5 bases between the two ends. Germline V gene sequence: CDR1 MDHEN, CDR2 SYDVKM. The CDR3 DNA reads as TGTGCCAGCAGTTTCCGTCTGAACACTGAAGCTTTCTTT. Amino acid sequence: CASSFRLNTEAFF.